Shown below are 17 T cell receptor beta chains from a single sample sequenced in a study of identical twins. Via MiXCR, TCRdb re-called the 5' RACE reads, giving one row per CDR3 protein. In the table there are a few hundred thousand distinct CDR3 sequences, more than 9% of which are singletons. The sequenced sample was memory T cells sorted from blood. The origin of the receptors is a middle-aged man in good health.

This clonotype was picked up a small number of times. The rearrangement joins TRBV7-9 to TRBJ2-2, with D perhaps matching TRBD2 (6 bases). V was shortened by 5 bases and J by 3 bases, with 16 bases between the two germline ends. CDR1 and CDR2 (germline): SEHNR, FQNEAQ (reference sequence). This CDR3 has 16 amino acids. In DNA, the CDR3 is TGTGCCAGCAGCGCCCCCCGGGACTTTTACACCGGGGAGCTGTTTTTT. Protein: CASSAPRDFYTGELFF.

This clonotype was observed a few times. The chain uses TRBV24-1 and TRBJ1-5; possibly TRBD1 for D (5 bases). The CDR3 is 14 amino acids. V lost 4 bases, J lost 8 bases, and 14 bases lay in between. The germline V gene has CDR1 KGHDR and CDR2 SFDVKD. CDR3 sequence reads: CATSERQGDKPQHF. The CDR3 DNA reads TGTGCCACCAGTGAAAGGCAGGGAGATAAGCCCCAGCATTTT.

The CDR3 loop is CASSQQGGNGEKLFF. The CDR3 nucleotides read TGTGCCAGCAGCCAACAGGGGGGAAACGGTGAAAAACTGTTTTTT. This chain connects TRBV12-3 or TRBV12-4 to TRBJ1-4, with 8 bases matching TRBD1. V lost 6 bases to trimming and J lost 7 bases; unmatched junction nucleotides: 10. This CDR3 has 15 residues.

V is TRBV20-1 and J is TRBJ2-3, with a tentative D call TRBD2 (6 bases). Germline-derived CDR1 and CDR2 are DFQATT and SNEGSKA (reference sequence). Between the trimmed V and J ends, which lost 3 bases and 2 bases, there was a span of 21 bases. This CDR3 region has 17 residues. The CDR3 region is CSASPQRGLTDTDTQYF. The CDR3 region has the DNA TGCAGTGCTAGTCCTCAGCGTGGACTAACAGACACAGATACGCAGTATTTT.

CDR3 protein: CASSPPGTSRTDTQYF. The DNA of the CDR3 is TGTGCCAGCAGTCCCCCTGGGACTAGTCGCACAGATACGCAGTATTTT. V and J are TRBV6-2 or TRBV6-3 and TRBJ2-3, with 8 bases matching TRBD2. V gave up 5 bases and J gave up 1 base; unmatched junction bases: 8. Germline CDR1 reads MNHEY; CDR2 reads SVGEGT. This CDR3 is built from 16 residues.

This chain links TRBV18 with TRBJ2-2; no reliable D call. Germline-derived CDR1 and CDR2 are KGHSH and LQKENI. This CDR3 is 16 amino acids long. With 2 bases removed from V and 4 bases from J, the gap between germline ends came to 14 bases. Written as DNA, the CDR3 is TGTGCCAGCTCACCAGCAGGCTATCCGGGCACCGGGGAGCTGTTTTTT. Translated, it gives CASSPAGYPGTGELFF. Full variable domain (outside the CDR3, taken from reference TRBV18 and TRBJ2-2): NAGVMQNPRHLVRRRGQEARLRCSPMKGHSHVYWYRQLPEEGLKFMVYLQKENIIDESGMPKERFSAEFPKEGPSILRIQQVVRGDSAAYFCASSPAGYPGTGELFFGEGSRLTVL.

V is TRBV7-8 and J is TRBJ1-6, with a tentative D call TRBD1 (5 bases). Per the germline V gene, CDR1 is SGHVS and CDR2 is FQNEAQ. This CDR3 has 15 amino acids. Trimming removed 1 base from V and 7 bases from J, with 11 bases in between. CDR3 loop: CASSLGAGSNSPLHF. For the CDR3, the DNA is TGTGCCAGCAGCTTAGGGGCAGGGTCGAATTCACCCCTCCACTTT.

This clonotype was counted many times. The chain's CDR3 is CSAASRTGGVETQYF. The CDR3 DNA sequence: TGCAGTGCTGCTTCAAGGACAGGGGGCGTAGAGACCCAGTACTTC. The chain combines TRBV20-1 with TRBJ2-5, with TRBD1 identical over 11 bases. From germline, CDR1 is DFQATT and CDR2 SNEGSKA (reference sequence). V trimming: 5 bases; J trimming: 4 bases; junction bases outside the gene matches: 9. The CDR3 is 15 residues long.

This clonotype was counted only a few times. CDR3 bases: TGTGCCAGCTCACCAGGGATTAGCAATCAGCCCCAGCATTTT. It yields the protein CASSPGISNQPQHF. V usage is TRBV18 and J usage is TRBJ1-5; D is undetermined. V gave up 2 bases and J gave up 0 bases, with 5 bases separating them. The germline gives CDR1 KGHSH, CDR2 LQKENI. This CDR3 has 14 residues.

CDR3 protein: CASSLMGVQETQYF. The CDR3 DNA reads TGTGCCAGCAGCTTAATGGGGGTTCAAGAGACCCAGTACTTC. The V gene is TRBV7-9, the J gene TRBJ2-5; tentatively, D is TRBD1 or TRBD2 (5 bases each). The CDR3 is 14 residues long. Germline V CDR1 and CDR2: SEHNR, FQNEAQ (reference sequence). The germline V and J ends were trimmed by 2 bases and 2 bases, with 9 bases remaining between them.

This clonotype turned up a few times. The chain combines TRBV10-3 with TRBJ1-6, with D tentatively TRBD1 (6 bases). In germline, CDR1 is ENHRY, CDR2 SYGVKD. This CDR3 spans 14 amino acids. Deletions cut 5 bases from V and 3 bases from J, with 8 bases between. As DNA, the CDR3 is TGTGCCATCAGTAAGGACAGCTATAATTCACCCCTCCACTTT. It translates to CAISKDSYNSPLHF.

J is TRBJ2-7 and V is TRBV20-1, with 10 bases fitting TRBD1. Germline lookup yields CDR1 DFQATT and CDR2 SNEGSKA (reference sequence). The CDR3 is 14 residues long. Trimming took 6 bases from V and 2 from J; bases not matched to a gene: 7. The CDR3 reads CSARGQGGAYEQYF. The CDR3 DNA reads TGCAGTGCACGTGGACAGGGGGGGGCCTACGAGCAGTACTTC.

This clonotype came up a few times. V usage is TRBV11-2 and J usage is TRBJ2-1; 11 bases fit TRBD2. The CDR3 totals 15 residues. CDR1 SGHAT and CDR2 FQNNGV come from the germline V gene. Losses at the gene ends were 5 bases for V and 8 bases for J; bases not matched to a gene: 8. The CDR3 nucleotides read TGTGCCAGCAGCCAACTAGCGGGGGTGCTCGATGAGCAGTTCTTC. Translation: CASSQLAGVLDEQFF. The full variable domain, with the rest looked up from reference TRBV11-2 and TRBJ2-1, is EAGVAQSPRYKIIEKRQSVAFWCNPISGHATLYWYQQILGQGPKLLIQFQNNGVVDDSQLPKDRFSAERLKGVDSTLKIQPAKLEDSAVYLCASSQLAGVLDEQFFGPGTRLTVL.

J is TRBJ2-3 and V is TRBV6-2 or TRBV6-3; possibly TRBD1 or TRBD2 for D (5 bases each). Germline V gene data show CDR1 as MNHEY and CDR2 as SVGEGT. There are 14 residues in the CDR3. Trimming cost V 6 bases and J 4 bases, with 14 bases left between them. The DNA of the CDR3 is TGTGCCAGCAGATCCGTCAGAGGGGCAGATACGCAGTATTTT. This gives the protein CASRSVRGADTQYF.

This clonotype was observed a few times. The chain is built from TRBV4-3 and TRBJ2-3, with no clear D. Per germline, CDR1 LGHNA and CDR2 YSLEER. The CDR3 length is 13 residues. Between the trimmed V and J ends, which lost 4 bases and 3 bases, there was a span of 8 bases. This CDR3 reads CASSPWLTDTQYF. CDR3 in DNA: TGCGCCAGCAGCCCCTGGCTGACAGATACGCAGTATTTT.

The table lists this clonotype with many counts. This rearrangement joins TRBV5-1 to TRBJ2-2; D is undetermined. Germline lookup yields CDR1 SGHRS and CDR2 YFSETQ. This CDR3 contains 15 residues. V was pared by 0 bases and J by 1 base, with 7 bases between. CDR3 sequence reads: CASSLVAGNTGELFF. The CDR3 bases are TGCGCCAGCAGCTTGGTGGCCGGGAACACCGGGGAGCTGTTTTTT.

This clonotype was recorded at least ten times. The chain recombines TRBV20-1 with TRBJ2-7; 8 bases map to TRBD1. The J segment lost 3 bases and the V segment lost 0 bases, leaving 10 bases of the junction unmatched. The CDR3 has 16 amino acids. Germline V gives CDR1 DFQATT, CDR2 SNEGSKA (reference sequence). The CDR3 reads CSARDLAGGAYYEQYF. In nucleotides, the CDR3 is TGCAGTGCTAGAGATTTGGCAGGGGGCGCATACTACGAGCAGTACTTC.